The text below deals with one TCR beta chain. Germline values: CDR1 KGHSH, CDR2 LQKENI. This CDR3 is 13 amino acids long. Trimming stripped 3 bases from V and 3 bases from J, with 7 bases between. This record belongs to a study of technical replicates of blood from four donors. TCRdb's table, derived via immunoSEQ multiplex PCR, lists solely in-frame clones and lacks some. The table lists tens of thousands of clones, 75% to 90% of them singletons. Sample: PBMCs. The sequence derives from a human donor in good health. Some clones in this sample may be carry-over from other donors' samples. The genes are TRBV18 and TRBJ2-3; tentative D call: TRBD1 (5 bases). The CDR3, as DNA: TGTGCCAGCTCACCGGGGCTGACAGATACGCAGTATTTT. Translating it yields CASSPGLTDTQYF.